Listed below are T cell receptor beta chains from one sample, sequenced in a study of Ad26.COV2.S vaccination and SARS-CoV-2 variants. This table comes from immunoSEQ multiplex PCR, and its TCRdb copy is limited to in-frame clones, with some not included. Among around 250,000 clones listed, 87% were seen once. Source: peripheral blood, taken in a trial of Ad26.COV2.S vaccine versus placebo. The receptor source for this set is a person aged 18 to 59 who received the Ad26.COV2.S COVID-19 vaccine or a placebo. The CDR3 runs from the conserved cysteine through the conserved F or W. The order of the fields is V gene, D gene, J gene, clone size, CDR3 DNA, CDR3 protein. The D gene is left open where the match is weak. Clone size is given for some rows only: seen once, a few or many times, or a class if the clone is expanded.

>TRBV27|NA|TRBJ1-1|once
TGTGCCAGCAGTTTATCAGGGAGTAACACTGAAGCTTTCTTT
CASSLSGSNTEAFF
>TRBV7-7|NA|TRBJ2-2|NA
TGTGCTAGCAGCTTAGCCCGGACCGGGGAGCTGTTTTTT
CASSLARTGELFF
>TRBV6-6|NA|TRBJ2-2|NA
TGTGCCAGCAGTTACACAGGAGTAGGCACCGGGGAGCTGTTTTTT
CASSYTGVGTGELFF
>TRBV5-1|NA|TRBJ1-1|NA
TGCGCCAGCAGCTTGGCCGGACAGCCGACTGAAGCTTTCTTT
CASSLAGQPTEAFF
>TRBV24-1|TRBD1|TRBJ1-1|NA
TGTGCCACCAGTGATGCCCGAACGACAGGGGAGGGCACTGAAGCTTTCTTT
CATSDARTTGEGTEAFF
>TRBV21-1|NA|TRBJ1-1|medium-sized
TGTGCTAGCAGCAAACTATCGACGCTTGTCGACACTGAAGCTTTCTTT
CASSKLSTLVDTEAFF
>TRBV19|NA|TRBJ2-3|NA
TGTGCCACCCAATCGGGATCAGATACGCAGTATTTT
CATQSGSDTQYF
>TRBV5-1|NA|TRBJ2-1|NA
TGCGCCAGCAGCTTAGCTATCTACAATGAGCAGTTCTTC
CASSLAIYNEQFF
>TRBV19|NA|TRBJ2-5|many
TGTGCCAGTAGTATGAAGGTCGATCTGCTGGTAGGGGAGACCCAGTACTTC
CASSMKVDLLVGETQYF
>TRBV12-3/TRBV12-4|NA|TRBJ1-5|NA
TGTGCCAGCAGTCCAGGGACTGAGCAGCCCCAGCATTTT
CASSPGTEQPQHF
>TRBV6-2/TRBV6-3|NA|TRBJ2-7|NA
TGTGCCAGCAGCTTCCAATCAAGCTCCTACGAGCAGTACTTC
CASSFQSSSYEQYF
>TRBV19|NA|TRBJ2-1|NA
TGTGCCAGTAGTATCCAGGGATCTGCCTACAATGAGCAGTTCTTC
CASSIQGSAYNEQFF
>TRBV11-3|NA|TRBJ2-1|NA
TGTGCCAGCAGCTTAGTAGGGTACAATGAGCAGTTCTTC
CASSLVGYNEQFF
>TRBV2|TRBD1|TRBJ1-1|NA
TGTGCCAGCACCAGACAGGGAGGAAGCACTGAAGCTTTCTTT
CASTRQGGSTEAFF
>TRBV5-4|TRBD2|TRBJ2-3|NA
TGTGCCAGCAGCGGTCTAGCGGGCCTGGGGGATACGCAGTATTTT
CASSGLAGLGDTQYF
>TRBV19|TRBD1|TRBJ2-5|NA
TGTGCCAGTAGGGGGTATGGGACAGCCCAAGAGACCCAGTACTTC
CASRGYGTAQETQYF
>TRBV7-9|TRBD2|TRBJ2-5|NA
TGTGCCAGCAGCTTGCGTCCCTCCGGACTAGCGGGATGGGGAGAGACCCAGTACTTC
CASSLRPSGLAGWGETQYF
>TRBV7-8|NA|TRBJ2-4|NA
TGTGCCAGCAGTCTCGGCCCAGCCCCAGCCAAAAACATTCAGTACTTC
CASSLGPAPAKNIQYF
>TRBV7-9|NA|TRBJ2-1|NA
TGTGCCAGCAGCTTCCGCGCAGGGATAGATGAGCAGTTCTTC
CASSFRAGIDEQFF
>TRBV9|TRBD2|TRBJ2-1|NA
TGTGCCAGCAGCGTAGCCACTAGCGGGATATACAATGAGCAGTTCTTC
CASSVATSGIYNEQFF
>TRBV12-3/TRBV12-4|NA|TRBJ1-2|NA
TGTGCCAGCAGTGAGACACCGTATGGCTACACCTTC
CASSETPYGYTF
>TRBV19|NA|TRBJ1-5|NA
TGTGCCAGTAGTAATCCGGGACTTCCTAGCAATCAGCCCCAGCATTTT
CASSNPGLPSNQPQHF
>TRBV7-3|TRBD2|TRBJ2-2|NA
TGTGCCAGCAGCTTATGGCCTAGCGGGGGCGTTTCCGGGGAGCTGTTTTTT
CASSLWPSGGVSGELFF
>TRBV6-2/TRBV6-3|NA|TRBJ2-7|NA
TGTGCCAGCGGCCGAGGTTGGAACGAGCAGTACTTC
CASGRGWNEQYF
>TRBV4-1|TRBD2|TRBJ2-1|NA
TGCGCCAGCAGCCCCGGCGGGGGGGCATCTGATGAGCAGTTCTTC
CASSPGGGASDEQFF
>TRBV6-4|NA|TRBJ2-1|NA
TGTGCCAGCAGTGACTCAAGGGGTGAGCAGTTCTTC
CASSDSRGEQFF
>TRBV15|TRBD2|TRBJ2-5|NA
TGTGCCACCAGCGGCTCAGCGGCTAGCGGAGAGACCCAGTACTTC
CATSGSAASGETQYF
>TRBV24-1|NA|TRBJ1-2|NA
TGTGCCACCAGTGATTTGCCGGGTTTTGGCTACACCTTC
CATSDLPGFGYTF
>TRBV4-3|TRBD2|TRBJ2-1|NA
TGCGCCAGCAGCTATACTAGCGGGCCTTACAATGAGCAGTTCTTC
CASSYTSGPYNEQFF
>TRBV7-2|NA|TRBJ2-5|NA
TGTGCCAGCAGCTTAGGACAGTCAGAGACCCAGTACTTC
CASSLGQSETQYF
>TRBV2|TRBD1|TRBJ1-1|NA
TGTGCCAGCAGCCTCGGGACAGCGAACACTGAAGCTTTCTTT
CASSLGTANTEAFF
>TRBV7-9|TRBD1|TRBJ1-1|many
TGTGCCAGCAGCTTAGGCCAGGGGGAGGACACTGAAGCTTTCTTT
CASSLGQGEDTEAFF
>TRBV19|TRBD1|TRBJ1-5|NA
TGTGCCAGTAGTGTCATTCGAGAGACAGGGGGTATCGATCAGCCCCAGCATTTT
CASSVIRETGGIDQPQHF
>TRBV4-3|NA|TRBJ2-2|NA
TGCGCCAGCAGCCAAGGGCGGGGCGGCCCGAACACCGGGGAGCTGTTTTTT
CASSQGRGGPNTGELFF
>TRBV19|NA|TRBJ2-3|NA
TGTGCCAGTAGTATAGAGCCCGATACGCAGTATTTT
CASSIEPDTQYF
>TRBV27|NA|TRBJ1-2|NA
TGTGCCAGCAGTTCCTTGGGGAATGGCTACACCTTC
CASSSLGNGYTF
>TRBV27|NA|TRBJ1-2|NA
TGTGCCAGCAAGGCGGGGAACTATGGCTACACCTTC
CASKAGNYGYTF
>TRBV15|NA|TRBJ2-5|NA
TGTGCCACCAGCGGACTAACTTACTTGGGGCGAGAGACCCAGTACTTC
CATSGLTYLGRETQYF
>TRBV4-2|TRBD2|TRBJ2-3|NA
TGTGCCAGCAGCCACGTGACTAGCGGCAGCACAGATACGCAGTATTTT
CASSHVTSGSTDTQYF
>TRBV19|TRBD2|TRBJ2-2|NA
TGTGCCAGTAACCCTCCGGGACTAGCGGGGACCGGGGAGCTGTTTTTT
CASNPPGLAGTGELFF
>TRBV7-9|NA|TRBJ1-2|NA
TGTGCCAGCAGCTCTCAGGGGAGGTATGGCTACACCTTC
CASSSQGRYGYTF
>TRBV24-1|TRBD1|TRBJ2-5|NA
TGTGCCACCAGTGATCGGGGACAGGCCCAGGAGACCCAGTACTTC
CATSDRGQAQETQYF
>TRBV20-1|TRBD2|TRBJ2-1|NA
TGCAGTGCTAGTCCCCTAGCGGGAGGGTACAATGAGCAGTTCTTC
CSASPLAGGYNEQFF